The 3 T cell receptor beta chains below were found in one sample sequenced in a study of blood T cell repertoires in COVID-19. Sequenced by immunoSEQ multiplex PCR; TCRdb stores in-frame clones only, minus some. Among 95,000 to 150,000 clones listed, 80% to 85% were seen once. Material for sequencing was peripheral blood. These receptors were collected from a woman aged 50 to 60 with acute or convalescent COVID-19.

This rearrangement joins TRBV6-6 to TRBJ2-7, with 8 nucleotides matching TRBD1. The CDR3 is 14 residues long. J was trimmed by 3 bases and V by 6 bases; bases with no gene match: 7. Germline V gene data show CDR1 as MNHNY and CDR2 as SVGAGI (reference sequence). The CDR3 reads CASSSTGEVYEQYF. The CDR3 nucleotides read TGTGCCAGCAGCTCGACAGGGGAGGTCTACGAGCAGTACTTC.

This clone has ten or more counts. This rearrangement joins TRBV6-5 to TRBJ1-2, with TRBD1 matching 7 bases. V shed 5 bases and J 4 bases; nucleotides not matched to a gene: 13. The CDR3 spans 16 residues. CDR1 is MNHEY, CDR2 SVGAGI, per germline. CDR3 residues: CASSNWKQGPRYGYTF. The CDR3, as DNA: TGTGCCAGCAGTAACTGGAAACAGGGGCCACGCTATGGCTACACCTTC.

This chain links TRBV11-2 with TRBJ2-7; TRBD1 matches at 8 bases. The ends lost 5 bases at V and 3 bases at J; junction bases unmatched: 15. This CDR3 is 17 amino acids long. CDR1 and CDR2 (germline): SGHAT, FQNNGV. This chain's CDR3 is CASSPIDRGKRGYEQYF. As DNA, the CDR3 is TGTGCCAGCAGCCCGATAGACAGGGGTAAAAGAGGCTACGAGCAGTACTTC.